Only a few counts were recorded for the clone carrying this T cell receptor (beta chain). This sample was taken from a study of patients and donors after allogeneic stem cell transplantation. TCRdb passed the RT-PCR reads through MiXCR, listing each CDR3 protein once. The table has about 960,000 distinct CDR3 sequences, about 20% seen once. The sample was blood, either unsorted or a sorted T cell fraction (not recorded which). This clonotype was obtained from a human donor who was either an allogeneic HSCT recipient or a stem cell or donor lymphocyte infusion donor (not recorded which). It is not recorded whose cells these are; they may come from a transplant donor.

For the CDR3, the DNA is TGTGCCAGCAGCGACAGGACGGGAGAGACCCAGTACTTC. It yields the protein CASSDRTGETQYF. The rearrangement links TRBV6-1 to TRBJ2-5; a weak D match, TRBD1 (6 bases). CDR1 is MNHNS, CDR2 SASEGT, per germline. This CDR3 is built from 13 residues. Deletions cut 6 bases from V and 4 bases from J, with 12 bases between.